The clone carrying this T cell receptor beta chain appeared a few times. Its specificity is unknown. This sample is drawn from a study of cytomegalovirus exposure and HLA in healthy donors. Whole-study context: Inside one of the first data releases sat 80 million to 95 million unique TCRs taken from HLA-typed donors.

General study findings and limits: Across donors, sequencing depth was assumed by presence/absence analyses to be roughly uniform.

In the PCR, 60 Vbeta and 13 Jbeta primers were used. This table comes from immunoSEQ multiplex PCR, and its TCRdb copy is limited to in-frame clones, with some not included. The data contain approximately 150,000 clones, over 75% of them seen just once; the ten biggest clones take up 5% to 6.5%. This sequence originates from a man aged 25-45 years in good health and CMV-seropositive. Sample: PBMCs.

For the CDR3, the DNA is TGTGCCAGCAGCCCCCATATTCAGGCAGATACGCAGTATTTT. This codes for CASSPHIQADTQYF. The chain has TRBV7-8 and TRBJ2-3; D remains unclear. From germline, CDR1 is SGHVS and CDR2 FQNEAQ. V was trimmed by 5 bases and J by 4 bases, leaving 13 bases between them. There are 14 residues in the CDR3.